This entry is about one T cell receptor (beta chain). In the source study's methods: Scientists estimated how many nucleated cells there were by amplifying reference gene primers. The protocol was immunoSEQ multiplex PCR, while the TCRdb copy is restricted to in-frame clones and leaves out a portion. V and J calls and clone size are those listed in that table; D and trimming were worked out from the DNA. The sample shows approximately 230,000 clones, about 88% of them seen only once. The sample belongs to a study of blood T cell repertoires in COVID-19. The wider study: The study drew acute and convalescent COVID-19 samples from the United States, Italy and Spain.

CDR1 and CDR2 (germline): LGHNA, YNFKEQ. The V gene lost 2 bases and the J gene lost 2 bases, with 13 bases spanning the gap. This CDR3 comprises 16 residues. The sequenced sample was peripheral blood. The clonotype was recovered from a middle-aged woman who had recovered from COVID-19. The chain employs TRBV4-2 and TRBJ2-1, with D possibly matching TRBD2 (6 bases). The DNA for the CDR3 is TGTGCCAGCAGCCAAACACCCGGGACTCCCTACAATGAGCAGTTCTTC. Amino acid sequence: CASSQTPGTPYNEQFF.